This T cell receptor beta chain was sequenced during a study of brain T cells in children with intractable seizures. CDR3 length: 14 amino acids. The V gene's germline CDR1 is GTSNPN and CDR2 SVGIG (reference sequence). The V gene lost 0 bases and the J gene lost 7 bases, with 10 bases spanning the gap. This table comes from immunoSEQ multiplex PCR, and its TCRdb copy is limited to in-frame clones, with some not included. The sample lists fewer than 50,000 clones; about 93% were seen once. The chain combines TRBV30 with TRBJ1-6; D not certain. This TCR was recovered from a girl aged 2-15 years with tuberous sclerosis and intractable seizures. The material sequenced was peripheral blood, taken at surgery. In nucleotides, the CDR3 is TGTGCCTGGAGTGTAACGGCCGAGAATTCACCCCTCCACTTT. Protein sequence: CAWSVTAENSPLHF.